Shown below are 10 T cell receptor beta chains from a single sample sequenced in a study of T-cell memory formation after mild COVID-19. TCRdb passed the 5' RACE reads through MiXCR, listing each CDR3 protein once. The sample has hundreds of thousands of distinct CDR3 sequences; roughly 15% are singletons. Sequenced input: PBMCs or a T cell subset sorted from them (not recorded which). These receptor sequences come from a man aged 18-30 years who had mild COVID-19 (a few samples of this study predate the infection). Cell type and time point are not known.

This chain joins TRBV6-5 and TRBJ2-2; tentatively, D is TRBD2 (6 bases). Trimming shortened V by 0 bases and J by 6 bases, and 11 bases separated the two germline ends. The CDR3 consists of 15 residues. The V gene's germline CDR1 is MNHEY and CDR2 SVGAGI. CDR3 amino acids: CASSYSYGTPGELFF. The CDR3 bases are TGTGCCAGCAGTTACTCGTATGGGACTCCCGGGGAGCTGTTTTTT.

This clonotype showed up many times. The V and J genes are TRBV6-5 and TRBJ1-1; D uncertain. The ends were cut back, 0 bases at V and 0 bases at J, with 8 bases in the middle. Germline V CDR1 and CDR2: MNHEY, SVGAGI. This CDR3 has 15 residues. The CDR3 spells CASSYSVGMNTEAFF. As DNA, the CDR3 is TGTGCCAGCAGTTACTCGGTGGGCATGAACACTGAAGCTTTCTTT.

The chain recombines TRBV6-5 with TRBJ1-3, with D unresolved. Germline-derived CDR1 and CDR2 are MNHEY and SVGAGI. The CDR3 consists of 15 residues. V was clipped by 0 bases and J by 0 bases, with 6 bases between them. The CDR3 spells CASSYSILSGNTIYF. CDR3 bases: TGTGCCAGCAGTTACTCGATCCTCTCTGGAAACACCATATATTTT.

This chain joins TRBV9 and TRBJ1-1; D gene uncertain. The germline V and J ends were trimmed by 0 bases and 5 bases, with 11 bases remaining between them. Germline V gene sequence: CDR1 SGDLS, CDR2 YYNGEE. CDR3 length: 14 amino acids. CDR3 loop: CASSVAPQVTEAFF. DNA for the CDR3: TGTGCCAGCAGCGTAGCCCCTCAGGTTACTGAAGCTTTCTTT.

The chain is built from TRBV6-2 or TRBV6-3 and TRBJ2-7; D tentatively fits TRBD1 or TRBD2 (5 bases each). The V end was cut by 0 bases, the J end by 0 bases, with 15 bases between. The germline gives CDR1 MNHEY, CDR2 SVGEGT. This CDR3 is built from 17 residues. Here the CDR3 reads CASSYSKSYGASYEQYV. As DNA, the CDR3 is TGTGCCAGCAGTTACTCGAAATCTTACGGGGCCTCCTACGAGCAGTACGTC.

This clonotype has a handful of counts. This rearrangement joins TRBV7-9 to TRBJ1-2, with D hard to call. Per germline, CDR1 SEHNR and CDR2 FQNEAQ (reference sequence). Trimming cost V 1 base and J 4 bases, with 10 bases left between them. The CDR3 is 14 amino acids. CDR3 sequence: CASSLVGSFYGYTF. The CDR3 region has the DNA TGTGCCAGCAGCTTAGTTGGCAGCTTCTATGGCTACACCTTC.

The CDR3, as DNA: TGTGCCAGCAGCTTAGGAGGTTGGACAGATACGCAGTATTTT. Protein product: CASSLGGWTDTQYF. The chain joins TRBV7-9 to TRBJ2-3; D is uncertain. With 1 base removed from V and 3 bases from J, the gap between germline ends came to 8 bases. This CDR3 has 14 residues. Germline V gives CDR1 SEHNR, CDR2 FQNEAQ (reference sequence).

This clonotype was recorded a few times. This rearrangement joins TRBV10-1 to TRBJ2-1; 10 bases are a match to TRBD2. The CDR3 totals 19 residues. Germline V gene sequence: CDR1 WNHNN, CDR2 SYGVQD (reference sequence). Germline trimming cut 0 bases from V and 1 base from J; bases unmatched to any gene: 9. CDR3 nucleotides: TGCGCCAGCAGTGAGTCAGCGATAGCGGGGGGTAGTTCCTACAATGAGCAGTTCTTC. Translation: CASSESAIAGGSSYNEQFF.

The chain employs TRBV18 and TRBJ2-5; TRBD2 might be the D (5 bases). The CDR3 has 13 amino acids. The germline V gene has CDR1 KGHSH and CDR2 LQKENI. Trimming left V 5 bases short and J 5 bases short, with 12 bases between. CDR3: CASSARVWETQYF. The CDR3 region has the DNA TGTGCCAGCTCAGCGAGGGTTTGGGAGACCCAGTACTTC.

This clonotype was observed a few times. The J gene is TRBJ2-7, the V gene TRBV28; D perhaps matches TRBD2 (6 bases). This CDR3 contains 13 residues. Between the trimmed V and J ends, which lost 2 bases and 4 bases, there was a span of 9 bases. Germline V gene sequence: CDR1 MDHEN, CDR2 SYDVKM. The CDR3 loop reads CASSLRRGYEQYV. CDR3 in DNA: TGTGCCAGCAGTTTACGGCGGGGTTACGAGCAGTACGTC.